This T cell receptor (beta chain) was retrieved from a study of blood T cell repertoires in COVID-19. Original analysis: Amplified reference gene primers provided the basis for estimating nucleated cell counts. Sequencing was performed with immunoSEQ multiplex PCR; in TCRdb, only in-frame clones are kept and a portion is missing. V and J calls and clone size are copied from that table; D and trimming were computed from the DNA. Here the sample spans fewer than 350,000 clones, 75% to 90% being singletons. Per the germline V gene, CDR1 is LGHDT and CDR2 is YNNKEL (reference sequence). The V gene lost 6 bases and the J gene lost 0 bases, with 8 bases spanning the gap. The CDR3 is 13 amino acids. Those enrolled, adults aged roughly 18 to 90 years, came from around 24 US areas.

Sequenced sample: PBMCs or T cells enriched from blood (not recorded which). The genes are TRBV3-1 (or the pseudogene TRBV3-2) and TRBJ1-1, with no clear D. The sequence derives from a woman aged 40 to 50 who had recovered from COVID-19. CDR3 region: CASSEVLNTEAFF. In DNA form, the CDR3 reads TGTGCCAGCAGTGAGGTTTTGAACACTGAAGCTTTCTTT.